This TCR delta chain was identified in a study of Vδ1+ human thymocytes. The study, taken as a whole, reports: Thymic delta-chain repertoires held 15% to 20% Vdelta2 sequences and few Vdelta3, despite high sort purity. Highly polyclonal TRG and TRD repertoires with Gaussian CDR3 length distributions appeared in thymus.

Extracted RNA was reverse transcribed into cDNA. Pooled V-gene forward primers with one constant-region reverse primer generated the CDR3 amplicons by multiplex PCR. TCRdb reanalysed the multiplex PCR reads via CATT. The top ten hold about 0.26% of the sample, which has over 65,000 delta-chain clones, about 35% seen once. The CDR3 has 19 residues. Germline-derived CDR1 and CDR2 are GEAIGNYY and EKD. The ends lost 0 bases at V and 0 bases at J; junction bases unmatched: 15. About this clone itself: The antigen is not known.

Sorted Vdelta1+ thymocytes were roughly 96% to 99.6% pure. This TCR was recovered from a boy in the first two years of life who had congenital heart surgery. V usage is TRDV2 and J usage is TRDJ1, with 7 bases fitting TRDD3. The material sequenced was Vdelta1+ gamma-delta thymocytes from the thymus. The subset was: FACS-sorted CD3+ TCRalphabeta- TCRVdelta1+ TCRVdelta2- thymocytes. The CDR3 spells CACDTVKYRGIGDTDKLIF. CDR3 sequence (DNA): TGTGCCTGTGACACCGTGAAGTACCGGGGGATCGGGGACACCGATAAACTCATCTTT.